This record concerns one T cell receptor beta chain sequence. Its antigen is not identified. RNA transcripts gave rise to amplified TCR beta CDR3 regions. HTBI primers drove first-round RT-PCR of the TCR CDR3. From the multiplex PCR reads, TCRdb called clonotypes with MiXCR, one entry per CDR3 protein. The table includes roughly 500,000 distinct CDR3 sequences, around 45% detected once. The data were taken from a study of T cells in Graves' hyperthyroidism and ophthalmopathy. Study conclusions and caveats: By a 13 V-J model, ophthalmopathy was set apart from stable hyperthyroidism.

Losses at the gene ends were 7 bases for V and 2 bases for J; bases not matched to a gene: 11. Per germline, CDR1 ENHRY and CDR2 SYGVKD. CDR3 size: 16 residues. Patients were excluded because of uncontrolled infection, other autoimmune disease, pregnancy or lactation. Each diagnosis drew on symptoms, thyroxine, TRAb, thyroid ultrasound and orbital computed tomography findings. This sequence joins TRBV10-3 and TRBJ2-7; 10 bases align to TRBD1. Material for sequencing was peripheral blood or thyroid tissue (not recorded which). This receptor was identified in an adult woman with Graves' disease, either hyperthyroidism or ophthalmopathy (not recorded which). The CDR3 DNA reads TGTGCCATCAATGGACAGGGGGGAGATGCGACCTACGAGCAGTACTTC. Its translation is CAINGQGGDATYEQYF.